Listed below are T cell receptor beta chains from one sample, sequenced in a study of CD8 T cells in ankylosing spondylitis. TCRdb reprocessed the 5' RACE reads with MiXCR, giving one entry per CDR3 protein. The table includes about 300,000 distinct CDR3 sequences, roughly 12% detected once. The source material was blood, either unsorted or a sorted T cell fraction (not recorded which). These receptors all stem from a female donor with ankylosing spondylitis or in good health (not recorded which). CDR3s include the opening cysteine and the closing phenylalanine or tryptophan. D genes are given only for firm matches. Clone size, where shown, is once, few, many, or a class for clones that have expanded.

CASSYSTGGADTQYF	TGTGCCAGCAGTTACTCGACAGGGGGCGCAGATACGCAGTATTTT	TRBV6-5	TRBJ2-3	TRBD1	many
CSAPGGTDYGYTF	TGCAGTGCCCCCGGAGGGACAGACTATGGCTACACCTTC	TRBV20-1	TRBJ1-2	TRBD1	many
CASSLGRGGPNEQYF	TGCGCCAGCAGCTTGGGACGGGGGGGGCCGAACGAGCAGTACTTC	TRBV5-1	TRBJ2-7	TRBD2	many
CASTRDRGLEQPQHF	TGTGCCAGCACCCGGGACAGGGGGCTAGAGCAGCCCCAGCATTTT	TRBV2	TRBJ1-5	TRBD1	NA
CASSLTEHEQFF	TGTGCCAGCAGCTTGACAGAGCATGAGCAGTTCTTC	TRBV7-8	TRBJ2-1	NA	many
CASSLDVAASWEKLFF	TGCGCCAGCAGCTTGGATGTAGCCGCGAGCTGGGAAAAACTGTTTTTT	TRBV5-1	TRBJ1-4	NA	many
CSARLPGQVNQPQHF	TGCAGTGCTAGACTTCCGGGACAGGTCAATCAGCCCCAGCATTTT	TRBV20-1	TRBJ1-5	TRBD1	many
CASLPPGGWDQPQHF	TGTGCCAGCCTCCCCCCGGGGGGATGGGATCAGCCCCAGCATTTT	TRBV12-3/TRBV12-4	TRBJ1-5	NA	NA
CASSPLTAVYGYTF	TGTGCCAGCAGCCCCCTGACAGCAGTCTATGGCTACACCTTC	TRBV7-9	TRBJ1-2	NA	many
CASSIQGGGTEAFF	TGCGCCAGCAGCATCCAGGGGGGGGGCACTGAAGCTTTCTTT	TRBV5-1	TRBJ1-1	TRBD1	few
CASSQGQVFNSPLHF	TGTGCCAGCAGCCAAGGACAGGTGTTCAATTCACCCCTCCACTTT	TRBV11-2	TRBJ1-6	TRBD1	many
CASSLFPPGLAGVMGNEQFF	TGTGCCAGCAGTTTATTTCCCCCCGGACTAGCGGGAGTCATGGGGAATGAGCAGTTCTTC	TRBV27	TRBJ2-1	TRBD2	NA
CASSHSSGANVLTF	TGTGCCAGCAGTCACAGCTCTGGGGCCAACGTCCTGACTTTC	TRBV27	TRBJ2-6	NA	few
CSARSTGQRTF	TGCAGTGCTAGATCAACGGGACAGAGGACTTTC	TRBV20-1	TRBJ2-6	TRBD1	NA